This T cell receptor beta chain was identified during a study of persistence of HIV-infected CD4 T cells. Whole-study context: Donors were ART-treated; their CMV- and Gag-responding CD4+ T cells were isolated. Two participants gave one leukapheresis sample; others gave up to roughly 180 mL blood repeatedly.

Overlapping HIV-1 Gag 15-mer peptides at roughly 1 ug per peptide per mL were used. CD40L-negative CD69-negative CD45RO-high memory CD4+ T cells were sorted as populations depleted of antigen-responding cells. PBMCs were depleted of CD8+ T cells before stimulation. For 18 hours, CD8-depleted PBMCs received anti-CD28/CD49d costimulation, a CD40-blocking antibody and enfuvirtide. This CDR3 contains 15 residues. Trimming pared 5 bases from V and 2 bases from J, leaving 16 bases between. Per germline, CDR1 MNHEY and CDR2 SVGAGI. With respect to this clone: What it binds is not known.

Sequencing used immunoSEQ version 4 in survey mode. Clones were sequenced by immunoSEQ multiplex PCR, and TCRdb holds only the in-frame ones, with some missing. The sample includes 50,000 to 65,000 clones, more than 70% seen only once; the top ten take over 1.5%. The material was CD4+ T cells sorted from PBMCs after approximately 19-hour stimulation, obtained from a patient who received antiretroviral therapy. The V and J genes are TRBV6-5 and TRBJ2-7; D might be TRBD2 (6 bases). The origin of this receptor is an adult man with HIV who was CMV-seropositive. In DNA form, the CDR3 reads TGTGCCAGCAGTAGACTGCGCGGGGAAACCTACGAGCAGTACTTC. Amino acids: CASSRLRGETYEQYF.